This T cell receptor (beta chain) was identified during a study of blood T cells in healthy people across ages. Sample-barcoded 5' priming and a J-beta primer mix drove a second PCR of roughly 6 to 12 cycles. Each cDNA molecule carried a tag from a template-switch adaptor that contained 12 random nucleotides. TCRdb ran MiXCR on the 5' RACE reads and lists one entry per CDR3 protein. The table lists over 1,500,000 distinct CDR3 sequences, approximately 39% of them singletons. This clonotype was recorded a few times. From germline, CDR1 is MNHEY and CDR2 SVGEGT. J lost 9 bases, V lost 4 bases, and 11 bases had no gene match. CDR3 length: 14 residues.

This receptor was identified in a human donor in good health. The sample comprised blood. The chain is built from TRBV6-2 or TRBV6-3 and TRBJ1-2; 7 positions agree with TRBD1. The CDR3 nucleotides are TGTGCCAGCAGTTGGGCCGGGACAGTATTTAGCTACACCTTC. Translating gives CASSWAGTVFSYTF.